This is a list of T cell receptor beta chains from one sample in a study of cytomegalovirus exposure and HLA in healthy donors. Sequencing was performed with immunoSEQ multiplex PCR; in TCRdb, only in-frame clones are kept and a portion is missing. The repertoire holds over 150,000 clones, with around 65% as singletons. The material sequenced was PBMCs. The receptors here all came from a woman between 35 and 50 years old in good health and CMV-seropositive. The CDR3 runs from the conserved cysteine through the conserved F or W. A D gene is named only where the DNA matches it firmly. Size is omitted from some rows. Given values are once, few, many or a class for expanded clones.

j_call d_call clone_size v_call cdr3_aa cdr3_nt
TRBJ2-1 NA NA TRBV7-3 CASSTGLNNEQFF TGTGCCAGCAGCACCGGACTCAACAATGAGCAGTTCTTC
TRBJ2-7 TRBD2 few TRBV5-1 CASSRRTSGTSYEQYF TGCGCCAGCAGCCGAAGGACTAGCGGGACCTCCTACGAGCAGTACTTC
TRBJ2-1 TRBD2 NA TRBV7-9 CASSLVGTSLNEQFF TGTGCCAGCAGCTTAGTTGGGACTAGTCTCAATGAGCAGTTCTTC
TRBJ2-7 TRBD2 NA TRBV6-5 CASSKLAGLYEQYF TGTGCCAGCAGTAAACTAGCGGGCCTCTACGAGCAGTACTTC
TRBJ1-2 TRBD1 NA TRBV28 CASISPRDRHYGYTF TGTGCCAGCATTTCCCCTAGGGACAGGCACTATGGCTACACCTTC
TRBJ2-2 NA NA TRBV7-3 CASSLTGSGTGELFF TGTGCCAGCAGCTTAACCGGGAGTGGGACCGGGGAGCTGTTTTTT
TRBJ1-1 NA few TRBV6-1 CASSDRVDTEAFF TGTGCCAGCAGTGACAGGGTCGACACTGAAGCTTTCTTT
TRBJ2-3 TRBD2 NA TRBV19 CASRELAGGPDTQYF TGTGCCAGTAGGGAACTAGCGGGAGGGCCGGATACGCAGTATTTT
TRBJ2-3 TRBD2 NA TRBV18 CASSLLPSGDTDTQYF TGTGCCAGCTCACTACTACCTAGCGGGGACACAGATACGCAGTATTTT
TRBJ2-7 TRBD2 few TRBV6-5 CASSLPGLASYEQYF TGTGCCAGCAGTCTACCGGGACTAGCGTCGTACGAGCAGTACTTC
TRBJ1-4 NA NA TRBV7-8 CASSHSGEPQEKLFF TGTGCCAGCAGTCATTCGGGAGAGCCCCAGGAAAAACTGTTTTTT
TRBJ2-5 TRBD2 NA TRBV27 CASRGLAGGSETQYF TGTGCCAGCAGGGGACTAGCGGGAGGGAGCGAGACCCAGTACTTC